These 29 T cell receptor beta chains share one sample of origin, sequenced in a study of T cell responses to AZD1222 COVID-19 vaccine. Profiled with immunoSEQ multiplex PCR; TCRdb holds only in-frame clones, not every one. The sample lists tens of thousands of clones; roughly 84% were seen once. This specimen was peripheral blood, taken on day 0 of AZD1222 vaccination. These receptors all stem from an adult in good health.

The chain joins TRBV5-4 to TRBJ2-2, with 8 bases fitting TRBD1. V lost 4 bases to trimming and J lost 1 base; unmatched junction nucleotides: 6. The CDR3 contains 16 residues. The germline V gene encodes CDR1 SGHNT and CDR2 YYREEE (reference sequence). The CDR3 region has the DNA TGTGCCAGCAGCGTGGGTGGGACAGGGAACACCGGGGAGCTGTTTTTT. Protein product: CASSVGGTGNTGELFF.

The chain employs TRBV4-1 and TRBJ2-7, with TRBD1 identical over 9 bases. Per germline, CDR1 MGHRA and CDR2 YSYEKL. The CDR3 covers 14 residues. V lost 1 base to trimming and J lost 2 bases; unmatched junction nucleotides: 0. The CDR3 nucleotides are TGCGCCAGCAGCCAAGGACAGGGGGCCTACGAGCAGTACTTC. Protein sequence: CASSQGQGAYEQYF.

The genes are TRBV25-1 and TRBJ2-7, with a possible D match to TRBD2 (6 bases). The V gene lost 3 bases and the J gene lost 0 bases, with 9 bases spanning the gap. The length of the CDR3 is 14 residues. Germline CDR1 and CDR2: MGHDK and SYGVNS. The CDR3 coding sequence is TGTGCCAGCAGTGACGGGGGTATCTCCTACGAGCAGTACTTC. Translating gives CASSDGGISYEQYF.

V is TRBV18 and J is TRBJ1-3; D possibly corresponds to TRBD1 (6 bases). The length of the CDR3 is 15 residues. Trimming removed 6 bases from V and 0 bases from J, with 12 bases in between. Looked up from germline, CDR1 is KGHSH and CDR2 is LQKENI. CDR3 nucleotide sequence: TGTGCCAGCTCCCCCGAACAGGGCTCTGGAAACACCATATATTTT. Translating it yields CASSPEQGSGNTIYF.

The J gene is TRBJ2-3, the V gene TRBV11-2; D is ambiguous. Per germline, CDR1 SGHAT and CDR2 FQNNGV. V was trimmed by 4 bases and J by 2 bases, leaving 4 bases between them. The CDR3 spans 12 residues. This CDR3 is CASSSYTDTQYF. CDR3 coding DNA: TGTGCCAGCAGCTCGTACACAGATACGCAGTATTTT.

The chain carries TRBV3-1 (or the pseudogene TRBV3-2) and TRBJ1-5, with D possibly matching TRBD1 (6 bases). Germline V gives CDR1 LGHDT, CDR2 YNNKEL (reference sequence). This CDR3 comprises 18 residues. The germline V and J ends were trimmed by 3 bases and 0 bases, with 18 bases remaining between them. The CDR3: CASSQRGSPGDSNQPQHF. The CDR3, as DNA: TGTGCCAGCAGCCAGAGGGGGTCCCCCGGGGATAGCAATCAGCCCCAGCATTTT.

This clone appeared many times. This chain connects TRBV5-1 to TRBJ1-2, with D possibly TRBD1 on 6 matching bases. Trimming pared 2 bases from V and 3 bases from J, leaving 14 bases between. Germline values: CDR1 SGHRS, CDR2 YFSETQ. The CDR3 has 15 amino acids. CDR3 loop: CASSLQQGRDYGYTF. CDR3 DNA sequence: TGCGCCAGCAGCTTACAACAGGGAAGGGACTATGGCTACACCTTC.

The genes are TRBV11-2 and TRBJ1-4; a possible D gene is TRBD1 (5 bases). The V gene lost 3 bases and the J gene lost 6 bases, with 14 bases spanning the gap. The CDR3 is 15 residues long. CDR1 is SGHAT and CDR2 is FQNNGV in the germline V gene. The CDR3 sequence: CASSFAGKEYEKLFF. The CDR3 DNA reads as TGTGCCAGCAGCTTCGCAGGGAAGGAGTATGAAAAACTGTTTTTT.

This clone appeared once. This chain joins TRBV19 and TRBJ1-6; D is uncertain. With 5 bases removed from V and 0 bases from J, the gap between germline ends came to 8 bases. Germline CDR1 reads LNHDA; CDR2 reads SQIVND (reference sequence). The CDR3 has 15 amino acids. The CDR3 region has the DNA TGTGCCAGTAGTCCGCAGAGCTCCTATAATTCACCCCTCCACTTT. As protein: CASSPQSSYNSPLHF.

This clone has just a few counts. The V and J genes are TRBV27 and TRBJ1-6; D is uncertain. Per germline, CDR1 MNHEY and CDR2 SMNVEV (reference sequence). This CDR3 region has 19 residues. V was trimmed by 6 bases and J by 0 bases, leaving 21 bases between them. CDR3 DNA sequence: TGTGCCAGCAGCCTCGGGAGCTCCCTAATATACTCCTATAATTCACCCCTCCACTTT. Protein: CASSLGSSLIYSYNSPLHF.

The chain has TRBV12-3 or TRBV12-4 and TRBJ1-6, with D perhaps matching TRBD1 (5 bases). With 8 bases removed from V and 10 bases from J, the gap between germline ends came to 9 bases. This CDR3 is 11 amino acids long. The CDR3 bases are TGTGCCAGCTCCCGGGGGTCACCCCTCCACTTT. Amino acids: CASSRGSPLHF.

J is TRBJ1-2 and V is TRBV7-9; D is ambiguous. The V end lost 6 bases, the J end lost 8 bases, and 13 bases lay between the germline ends. Germline CDR1 is SEHNR and CDR2 is FQNEAQ (reference sequence). The CDR3 covers 12 residues. CDR3 DNA sequence: TGTGCCAGCAGGGGATTCTCTAGGGGCTACACCTTC. Amino acid sequence: CASRGFSRGYTF. Complete variable domain (other parts from reference TRBV7-9 and TRBJ1-2): DTGVSQNPRHKITKRGQNVTFRCDPISEHNRLYWYRQTLGQGPEFLTYFQNEAQLEKSRLLSDRFSAERPKGSFSTLEIQRTEQGDSAMYLCASRGFSRGYTFGSGTRLTVV.

The chain combines TRBV30 with TRBJ2-5; perhaps D is TRBD1 or TRBD2 (5 bases each). Deletions cut 4 bases from V and 2 bases from J, with 14 bases between. In germline, CDR1 is GTSNPN, CDR2 SVGIG (reference sequence). The CDR3 extends over 14 amino acids. As DNA, the CDR3 is TGTGCCTGGAATACCGGGACCTCACAAGAGACCCAGTACTTC. It is translated as CAWNTGTSQETQYF. Drawing the rest from reference TRBV30 and TRBJ2-5, the complete variable domain is SQTIHQWPATLVQPVGSPLSLECTVEGTSNPNLYWYRQAAGRGLQLLFYSVGIGQISSEVPQNLSASRPQDRQFILSSKKLLLSDSGFYLCAWNTGTSQETQYFGPGTRLLVL.

A word on this clone: One junction end disagrees with the germline gene, perhaps due to a read error. The chain uses TRBV5-1 and TRBJ2-1; no reliable D call. The CDR3 runs 13 residues. CDR1 SGHRS and CDR2 YFSETQ come from the germline V gene. The CDR3 sequence is CASSFDRVSPPLF. The CDR3, as DNA: TGCGCCAGCAGCTTTGATCGTGTGAGTCCCCCGCTCTTC. The whole variable domain, filled in from reference TRBV5-1 and TRBJ2-1, reads KAGVTQTPRYLIKTRGQQVTLSCSPISGHRSVSWYQQTPGQGLQFLFEYFSETQRNKGNFPGRFSGRQFSNSRSEMNVSTLELGDSALYLCASSFDRVSPPLFGPGTRLTVL.

The chain employs TRBV6-5 and TRBJ1-2; the D is unclear. The ends were cut back, 2 bases at V and 8 bases at J, with 9 bases in the middle. Per germline, CDR1 MNHEY and CDR2 SVGAGI. The CDR3 length is 12 residues. CDR3 bases: TGTGCCAGCAGTTACGGTTCGGGGGGCTACACCTTC. This encodes CASSYGSGGYTF.

The chain links TRBV15 to TRBJ1-1; D uncertain. Germline CDR1 and CDR2: LNHNV and YYDKDF (reference sequence). CDR3 length equals 13 residues. V was clipped by 0 bases and J by 7 bases, with 9 bases between them. As DNA, the CDR3 is TGTGCCACCAGCAGAGATTTCGAGGGTGAAGCTTTCTTT. Its translation is CATSRDFEGEAFF.

V and J are TRBV7-9 and TRBJ2-1; weak D call: TRBD2 (5 bases). V dropped 8 bases and J dropped 4 bases, with 12 bases sitting between them. Germline V gives CDR1 SEHNR, CDR2 FQNEAQ (reference sequence). This CDR3 region has 13 residues. The CDR3 reads CASEGSLYNEQFF. The CDR3 DNA follows: TGTGCCAGCGAGGGTAGTCTATACAATGAGCAGTTCTTC.

The chain links TRBV23-1 to TRBJ2-3, with 9 nucleotides matching TRBD1. TRBV23-1 is known as an ORF, though its function is uncertain. Trimming removed 3 bases from V and 5 bases from J; junction bases left unmatched: 9. This CDR3 comprises 16 residues. This CDR3 reads CASSHRGTGLLDTQYF. In DNA form, the CDR3 reads TGCGCCAGCAGTCACCGCGGGACAGGGTTGTTAGATACGCAGTATTTT.

With regard to this clone: The same CDR3 can be traced to other DNA sequences in this sample. This sequence joins TRBV6-2 or TRBV6-3 and TRBJ1-2; no clear D. This CDR3 contains 13 residues. The V end was cut by 2 bases, the J end by 3 bases, with 7 bases between. Germline V lookup: CDR1 MNHEY, CDR2 SVGEGT. The CDR3 DNA reads TGTGCCAGCAGTTACGGCGGAGACTATGGCTACACCTTC. It yields the protein CASSYGGDYGYTF.

On this clone: Mismatch with germline at one junction end may stem from a read error. The chain joins TRBV28 to TRBJ2-7; 13 bases line up with TRBD2. CDR1 and CDR2 (germline): MDHEN, SYDVKM. The CDR3 contains 17 residues. The CDR3 DNA reads as TGTGCCAGCAGTTTTTGGACTAGCGGGAGCTCCTCCCACGAGCAGTACTTC. As protein: CASSFWTSGSSSHEQYF. The full variable domain, its missing parts supplied by reference TRBV28 and TRBJ2-7, is DVKVTQSSRYLVKRTGEKVFLECVQDMDHENMFWYRQDPGLGLRLIYFSYDVKMKEKGDIPEGYSVSREKKERFSLILESASTNQTSMYLCASSFWTSGSSSHEQYFGPGTRLTVT.

The rearrangement uses TRBV4-3 and TRBJ2-7, with D uncertain. The V end was cut by 1 base, the J end by 1 base, with 11 bases between. This CDR3 has 15 amino acids. The germline CDR1 and CDR2 sequences are LGHNA and YSLEER. The CDR3 DNA follows: TGCGCCAGCAGCCAAGGACCTAGTGGGTCCTACGAGCAGTACTTC. As protein: CASSQGPSGSYEQYF.

This rearrangement joins TRBV18 to TRBJ1-2, with 9 bases aligning to TRBD1. Germline-derived CDR1 and CDR2 are KGHSH and LQKENI. V shed 3 bases, J shed 6 bases, and the junction held 5 bases outside the gene matches. The CDR3 is 14 residues long. The CDR3 nucleotides are TGTGCCAGCTCACCTACCGACAGGGGGAATGGCTACACCTTC. As protein: CASSPTDRGNGYTF.

The chain recombines TRBV28 with TRBJ2-3; D possibly corresponds to TRBD2 (6 bases). CDR1 MDHEN and CDR2 SYDVKM come from the germline V gene. The CDR3 loop spans 16 amino acids. V lost 2 bases and J 5 bases, leaving 17 bases between the germline ends. CDR3 sequence: CASSLPAGRGRDTQYF. CDR3 coding DNA: TGTGCCAGCAGTTTACCGGCGGGACGAGGTAGAGATACGCAGTATTTT.

This rearrangement joins TRBV19 to TRBJ2-5; a weak D match, TRBD1 (5 bases). The CDR3 loop spans 15 amino acids. Germline CDR1 and CDR2: LNHDA and SQIVND (reference sequence). V was trimmed by 0 bases and J by 3 bases, leaving 11 bases between them. CDR3 sequence (DNA): TGTGCCAGTAGTATAGACAGGGTACGGAAAGAGACCCAGTACTTC. It codes for CASSIDRVRKETQYF.

CDR3 in DNA: TGCGCCAGCAGCTTGGGAGGGGGGACATTCTACGAGCAGTACTTC. This encodes CASSLGGGTFYEQYF. J is TRBJ2-7 and V is TRBV5-1; possibly TRBD1 or TRBD2 for D (6 bases each). In germline, CDR1 is SGHRS, CDR2 YFSETQ. The CDR3 contains 15 residues. Trimming left V 0 bases short and J 3 bases short, with 13 bases between.

The rearrangement links TRBV7-2 to TRBJ2-5, with D perhaps TRBD2 (6 bases). The germline V gene encodes CDR1 SGHTA and CDR2 FQGNSA. V lost 4 bases and J lost 5, with 11 bases in between. There are 13 residues in the CDR3. CDR3 residues: CASSYGGMETQYF. CDR3 nucleotide sequence: TGTGCCAGCAGCTACGGGGGAATGGAGACCCAGTACTTC.

The chain couples TRBV11-3 to TRBJ1-1; D remains unclear. CDR3 length: 12 residues. Per the germline V gene, CDR1 is SGHNT and CDR2 is YENEEA. V was shortened by 5 bases and J by 6 bases, with 10 bases between the two germline ends. The CDR3 spells CASSPSGSEAFF. In DNA, the CDR3 is TGTGCCAGCAGCCCTAGCGGGTCTGAAGCTTTCTTT.

The rearrangement links TRBV29-1 to TRBJ1-5, with D maybe TRBD1 (5 bases). The V end was cut by 8 bases, the J end by 5 bases, with 16 bases between. This CDR3 has 13 residues. Germline lookup yields CDR1 SQVTM and CDR2 ANQGSEA. The CDR3 spells CSFRDGNDQPQHF. The CDR3 bases are TGCAGCTTCCGGGACGGAAACGATCAGCCCCAGCATTTT. Based on the CDR3 plus reference TRBV29-1 and TRBJ1-5, the full variable domain is SAVISQKPSRDICQRGTSLTIQCQVDSQVTMMFWYRQQPGQSLTLIATANQGSEATYESGFVIDKFPISRPNLTFSTLTVSNMSPEDSSIYLCSFRDGNDQPQHFGDGTRLSIL.

The CDR3 here is CASSLQGVGEKLFF. DNA for the CDR3: TGTGCCAGCAGTTTACAGGGTGTGGGTGAAAAACTGTTTTTT. The chain recombines TRBV27 with TRBJ1-4, with a tentative D call TRBD1 (5 bases). The CDR3 length is 14 residues. V was shortened by 2 bases and J by 7 bases, with 11 bases between the two germline ends. Germline V gives CDR1 MNHEY, CDR2 SMNVEV (reference sequence).